These 30 T cell receptor beta chains originate from one sample sequenced in a study of control samples from healthy donors and cancer patients. The data were produced by immunoSEQ multiplex PCR, yet TCRdb's version contains in-frame clones alone and is incomplete. The sample contains about 88,000 clones, approximately 93% of which appear only once. Specimen: blood. All receptors come from a man aged 18 to 29 in good health.

The rearrangement uses TRBV7-8 and TRBJ2-1, with 7 bases aligning to TRBD2. CDR1 SGHVS and CDR2 FQNEAQ come from the germline V gene. CDR3 size: 16 residues. The trim removed 0 bases at V and 12 bases at J, leaving 14 bases unmatched. The CDR3 bases are TGTGCCAGCAGCTTAGCGGGGGGGAATCGGGAGTTTAGGCAGTTCTTC. It specifies CASSLAGGNREFRQFF.

V usage is TRBV6-5 and J usage is TRBJ1-2; TRBD1 aligns across 10 bases. Germline trimming cut 5 bases from V and 6 bases from J; bases unmatched to any gene: 6. The germline CDR1 and CDR2 sequences are MNHEY and SVGAGI. CDR3 length: 14 residues. The CDR3 spells CASSLETGGDGYTF. The CDR3, as DNA: TGTGCCAGCAGTCTCGAGACAGGGGGCGATGGCTACACCTTC.

V is TRBV11-2 and J is TRBJ1-2; D might be TRBD1 (5 bases). V lost 0 bases and J lost 4, with 12 bases in between. There are 15 residues in the CDR3. The germline CDR1 and CDR2 sequences are SGHAT and FQNNGV. The CDR3 DNA reads TGTGCCAGCAGCTTAGATTCCGGGACGGTCTATGGCTACACCTTC. Protein sequence: CASSLDSGTVYGYTF.

V and J are TRBV27 and TRBJ1-1; TRBD1 is a possible D gene (6 bases). From germline, CDR1 is MNHEY and CDR2 SMNVEV (reference sequence). Trimming cost V 7 bases and J 5 bases, with 20 bases left between them. This CDR3 is 15 amino acids long. As DNA, the CDR3 is TGTGCCAGCACAGCTTTTCGGGGGGCGCTTACTGAAGCTTTCTTT. It yields the protein CASTAFRGALTEAFF.

The rearrangement joins TRBV7-2 to TRBJ1-6, with D hard to call. Per germline, CDR1 SGHTA and CDR2 FQGNSA. The CDR3 sequence is 14 residues long. Trimming pared 1 base from V and 9 bases from J, leaving 10 bases between. This chain's CDR3 is CASSLGSRGSPLHF. The CDR3 DNA reads as TGTGCCAGCAGCTTAGGGTCTCGAGGTTCACCCCTCCACTTT.

This clone occurred once. This chain links TRBV2 with TRBJ2-1; 7 bases line up with TRBD2. Germline V CDR1 and CDR2: SNHLY, FYNNEI. The ends lost 6 bases at V and 4 bases at J; junction bases unmatched: 6. The CDR3 totals 14 residues. The CDR3 protein is CASSSGAEYNEQFF. CDR3 nucleotide sequence: TGTGCCAGCAGCAGCGGGGCGGAGTACAATGAGCAGTTCTTC.

This clone was seen a single time. This sequence joins TRBV3-1 (or the pseudogene TRBV3-2) and TRBJ2-2; TRBD2 agrees at 9 bases. The CDR3 covers 18 residues. V was pared by 7 bases and J by 3 bases, with 15 bases of the junction left unmatched. CDR1 and CDR2 from the germline V gene are LGHDT and YNNKEL (reference sequence). The CDR3 DNA is TGTGCCAGCACCGATCCGGGCGGGAGGGCCTCTGACACCGGGGAGCTGTTTTTT. This encodes CASTDPGGRASDTGELFF.

V and J are TRBV4-1 and TRBJ1-6; possibly TRBD1 for D (6 bases). V was clipped by 1 base and J by 0 bases, with 13 bases between them. This CDR3 has 18 residues. Per germline, CDR1 MGHRA and CDR2 YSYEKL. The CDR3 DNA reads TGCGCCAGCAGCCAAGTAGGACAGCAGAGCTCCTATAATTCACCCCTCCACTTT. It codes for CASSQVGQQSSYNSPLHF.

This sequence joins TRBV7-2 and TRBJ1-2, with D uncertain. Trimming cost V 0 bases and J 5 bases, with 10 bases left between them. Germline-derived CDR1 and CDR2 are SGHTA and FQGNSA. This CDR3 has 14 residues. Here the CDR3 DNA reads TGTGCCAGCAGCTTAGCTAGGGCTTTATATGGCTACACCTTC. Translated: CASSLARALYGYTF.

This sequence joins TRBV9 and TRBJ2-2; 11 bases map to TRBD2. Trimming removed 1 base from V and 5 bases from J; junction bases left unmatched: 16. Germline CDR1 and CDR2: SGDLS and YYNGEE. This CDR3 has 20 amino acids. CDR3 DNA: TGTGCCAGCAGCGTATTCCCCCGGCTAGCGGGAGGAGCGGGTACCGGGGAGCTGTTTTTT. The encoded protein is CASSVFPRLAGGAGTGELFF.

The CDR3 DNA reads as TGTGCCAGCAATGGAGACAGAGAAAAACTGTTTTTT. Its translation is CASNGDREKLFF. The V gene is TRBV25-1, the J gene TRBJ1-4, with a weak D call TRBD1 (5 bases). Trimming pared 7 bases from V and 8 bases from J, leaving 11 bases between. CDR1 and CDR2 from the germline V gene are MGHDK and SYGVNS. CDR3 size: 12 residues.

V usage is TRBV7-9 and J usage is TRBJ2-1, with 10 bases matching TRBD2. The CDR3 has 15 amino acids. Germline lookup yields CDR1 SEHNR and CDR2 FQNEAQ (reference sequence). Trimming took 4 bases from V and 8 from J; bases not matched to a gene: 8. The CDR3 sequence is CASSSSGSRGHEQFF. Here the CDR3 DNA reads TGTGCCAGCAGCTCTAGCGGGAGTAGGGGCCATGAGCAGTTCTTC.

The chain has TRBV3-1 (or the pseudogene TRBV3-2) and TRBJ2-6; 7 bases line up with TRBD1. V gave up 9 bases and J gave up 0 bases; unmatched junction bases: 8. The CDR3 sequence is 16 residues long. Germline-derived CDR1 and CDR2 are LGHDT and YNNKEL (reference sequence). The CDR3 loop is CASNRGSSSGANVLTF. CDR3 DNA: TGTGCCAGTAACAGGGGCAGCAGCTCTGGGGCCAACGTCCTGACTTTC.

This chain uses TRBV27 with TRBJ2-1; TRBD2 matches 8 bases. The CDR3 is 19 residues long. The V gene's germline CDR1 is MNHEY and CDR2 SMNVEV (reference sequence). The ends lost 0 bases at V and 8 bases at J; junction bases unmatched: 18. The CDR3 spells CASSLSSLWAGGRWDEQFF. CDR3 DNA: TGTGCCAGCAGTTTATCTTCCTTATGGGCGGGGGGCCGTTGGGATGAGCAGTTCTTC.

This rearrangement joins TRBV19 to TRBJ1-1; 7 bases align to TRBD1. The V gene end was trimmed by 1 base and the J gene end by 3 bases; junction bases not matched to a gene: 2. This CDR3 contains 14 residues. The germline V gene encodes CDR1 LNHDA and CDR2 SQIVND (reference sequence). The CDR3 coding sequence is TGTGCCAGTAGTATAGTGGGACAGTACACTGAAGCTTTCTTT. Residues: CASSIVGQYTEAFF.

This chain links TRBV27 with TRBJ2-2; possible D gene TRBD2, 5 bases. This CDR3 region has 14 residues. The germline V gene encodes CDR1 MNHEY and CDR2 SMNVEV (reference sequence). V lost 5 bases and J lost 4, with 11 bases in between. The CDR3 sequence: CASSPGLATGELFF. The CDR3 region has the DNA TGTGCCAGCAGTCCAGGACTCGCCACCGGGGAGCTGTTTTTT.

The chain links TRBV25-1 to TRBJ2-7; 8 bases align to TRBD2. The CDR3 consists of 15 residues. The germline CDR1 and CDR2 sequences are MGHDK and SYGVNS. With V trimmed by 6 bases and J by 4 bases, 11 bases remained unmatched. CDR3 amino acids: CASSHDSGILYEQYF. CDR3 DNA sequence: TGTGCCAGCAGCCACGATAGCGGGATTCTATACGAGCAGTACTTC.

The sample holds one count of this clone. The chain uses TRBV19 and TRBJ1-2; perhaps TRBD1 as D (5 bases). In germline, CDR1 is LNHDA, CDR2 SQIVND (reference sequence). The V and J ends lost 7 bases and 5 bases respectively, with 14 bases between them. The CDR3 extends over 13 amino acids. CDR3 sequence: CASTWDAKYGYTF. The DNA of the CDR3 is TGTGCCAGTACATGGGACGCCAAATATGGCTACACCTTC.

V is TRBV28 and J is TRBJ1-2, with a tentative D call TRBD1 (5 bases). CDR1 is MDHEN, CDR2 SYDVKM, per germline. The CDR3 extends over 15 amino acids. Trimming cost V 5 bases and J 0 bases, with 13 bases left between them. The CDR3 sequence is CASSPLDRANYGYTF. The DNA for the CDR3 is TGTGCCAGCAGTCCCCTCGACAGAGCTAACTATGGCTACACCTTC.

This chain joins TRBV12-3 or TRBV12-4 and TRBJ1-1; D unclear. The CDR3 runs 10 residues. V was pared by 5 bases and J by 9 bases, with 7 bases between. CDR3 residues: CASSGPKAFF. The CDR3 nucleotides are TGTGCCAGCAGTGGACCCAAAGCTTTCTTT.

The chain links TRBV7-6 to TRBJ1-6; possible D gene TRBD1, 6 bases. In germline, CDR1 is SGHVS, CDR2 FNYEAQ. Trimming pared 1 base from V and 8 bases from J, leaving 15 bases between. This CDR3 region has 16 residues. The CDR3 DNA reads as TGTGCCAGCAGCTTAGAAGGTGGGGGGCCGGATTCACCCCTCCACTTT. Translated, it gives CASSLEGGGPDSPLHF.

This chain connects TRBV3-1 (or the pseudogene TRBV3-2) to TRBJ2-7, with D possibly TRBD1 on 5 matching bases. From germline, CDR1 is LGHDT and CDR2 YNNKEL (reference sequence). This CDR3 spans 14 amino acids. V lost 1 base to trimming and J lost 5 bases, with 12 bases between them. CDR3 nucleotides: TGTGCCAGCAGCCAAGGCCCAGGGTGGAACGAGCAGTACTTC. Translating gives CASSQGPGWNEQYF.

The V call is TRBV2, the J call TRBJ1-6; 8 bases agree with TRBD1. CDR1 and CDR2 from the germline V gene are SNHLY and FYNNEI. The junction had 7 bases not matched to a gene; V was cut back by 4 bases and J by 8 bases. The CDR3 has 15 residues. The CDR3 coding sequence is TGTGCCAGCAGTGGTCAGGGGGCTTTAGATTCACCCCTCCACTTT. Its translation: CASSGQGALDSPLHF.

The CDR3 nucleotides read TGTGCCTACAGGTTCGGTGGGGCTAACGGCTACACCTTC. Translation gives CAYRFGGANGYTF. The chain is built from TRBV5-4 and TRBJ1-2; D possibly corresponds to TRBD1 (5 bases). CDR3 size: 13 residues. V gave up 10 bases and J gave up 8 bases, with 21 bases separating them. CDR1 and CDR2 from the germline V gene are SGHNT and YYREEE (reference sequence).

J is TRBJ2-1 and V is TRBV15; TRBD2 agrees at 10 bases. The CDR3 is 15 residues long. V lost 5 bases, J lost 8 bases, and 9 bases stayed unmatched. Looked up from germline, CDR1 is LNHNV and CDR2 is YYDKDF (reference sequence). For the CDR3, the DNA is TGTGCCACCAGCCCTCGGACTAGCGGCCCGGATGAGCAGTTCTTC. Translation: CATSPRTSGPDEQFF.

The V call is TRBV5-6, the J call TRBJ1-5; the D gene is possibly TRBD1 (5 bases). Trimming left V 0 bases short and J 1 base short, with 8 bases between. Germline V CDR1 and CDR2: SGHDT, YYEEEE. The CDR3 runs to 15 residues. CDR3 in amino acids: CASSLAGLSNQPQHF. The CDR3 DNA reads TGTGCCAGCAGCTTGGCAGGGCTGAGCAATCAGCCCCAGCATTTT.

The chain combines TRBV4-1 with TRBJ1-1; possible D gene TRBD1, 5 bases. Trimming pared 0 bases from V and 6 bases from J, leaving 11 bases between. The CDR3 runs 14 residues. From germline, CDR1 is MGHRA and CDR2 YSYEKL. The CDR3 DNA reads TGCGCCAGCAGCCAAGATGCTCAGGGCGCTGAAGCTTTCTTT. It codes for CASSQDAQGAEAFF.

This sequence joins TRBV4-1 and TRBJ1-1, with unresolved D. Germline assignment: CDR1 MGHRA and CDR2 YSYEKL. CDR3 length: 14 amino acids. V was shortened by 4 bases and J by 3 bases, with 12 bases between the two germline ends. The CDR3 protein is CASSPTTAYTEAFF. The CDR3 DNA sequence: TGCGCCAGCAGCCCTACGACGGCCTACACTGAAGCTTTCTTT.

The chain links TRBV27 to TRBJ1-6, with D maybe TRBD1 (6 bases). Trimming took 9 bases from V and 10 from J, leaving 19 bases between them. Germline V gene data show CDR1 as MNHEY and CDR2 as SMNVEV (reference sequence). The CDR3 spans 14 residues. The DNA of the CDR3 is TGTGCCAGTAAACAGGGCTTTATGGGCTCACCCCTCCACTTT. It is translated as CASKQGFMGSPLHF.

The CDR3 DNA sequence: TGTGCCAGCAGTGAAATTTCGGGGGTGTTCGGCTCTGGAAACACCATATATTTT. It codes for CASSEISGVFGSGNTIYF. The chain combines TRBV6-1 with TRBJ1-3, with a tentative D call TRBD1 (5 bases). The CDR3 is 18 amino acids. The V end was cut by 2 bases, the J end by 0 bases, with 17 bases between. Germline V gene lookup returns CDR1 MNHNS and CDR2 SASEGT.